A single sample gave rise to the 8 T cell receptor beta chains below, sequenced in a study of technical replicates of blood from several donors. Assay used: immunoSEQ multiplex PCR; TCRdb lists only in-frame clones, some missing. Among 74,000 or so clones listed, 85% to 95% were seen once. The source material was T cells isolated from PBMCs. The receptors were gathered from a human donor in good health.

The chain joins TRBV11-2 to TRBJ1-1, with 8 positions matching TRBD1. Unmatched junction bases numbered 2, after V lost 4 bases and J lost 7 bases. Germline V lookup: CDR1 SGHAT, CDR2 FQNNGV. The CDR3 is 12 amino acids. The CDR3 region is CASSSDRDEAFF. For the CDR3, the DNA is TGTGCCAGCAGCTCGGACAGGGATGAAGCTTTCTTT.

This chain uses TRBV4-1 with TRBJ2-3, with 8 bases aligning to TRBD2. Germline CDR1 and CDR2: MGHRA and YSYEKL. This CDR3 is 15 amino acids long. J gave up 4 bases and V 3 bases, and 6 bases lay outside the gene matches. The CDR3, as DNA: TGCGCCAGCAGCCACGAGCGGGAGACACCAGATACGCAGTATTTT. Translated, it gives CASSHERETPDTQYF.

The chain has TRBV2 and TRBJ2-7; the D gene is possibly TRBD2 (5 bases). The CDR3 has 14 amino acids. Trimming removed 5 bases at V and 0 bases at J, with 11 bases between. Per germline, CDR1 SNHLY and CDR2 FYNNEI. This CDR3 reads CASSRGLSSYEQYF. DNA for the CDR3: TGTGCCAGCAGTAGAGGACTCAGCTCCTACGAGCAGTACTTC.

The chain links TRBV5-1 to TRBJ2-7; D perhaps matches TRBD2 (5 bases). Germline-derived CDR1 and CDR2 are SGHRS and YFSETQ. The V gene lost 0 bases and the J gene lost 3 bases, with 10 bases spanning the gap. The CDR3 consists of 14 residues. In DNA, the CDR3 is TGCGCCAGCAGCTTGGGGGAGTCGGGCTACGAGCAGTACTTC. This translates into CASSLGESGYEQYF. Filled out from reference TRBV5-1 and TRBJ2-7, the complete variable domain reads KAGVTQTPRYLIKTRGQQVTLSCSPISGHRSVSWYQQTPGQGLQFLFEYFSETQRNKGNFPGRFSGRQFSNSRSEMNVSTLELGDSALYLCASSLGESGYEQYFGPGTRLTVT.

This chain connects TRBV12-5 to TRBJ2-1, with TRBD1 identical over 8 bases. With V trimmed by 7 bases and J by 5 bases, 4 bases remained unmatched. Germline CDR1 reads LGHNT; CDR2 reads FRNRAP. The CDR3 extends over 13 amino acids. CDR3 protein: CASAQDRDNEQFF. The DNA for the CDR3 is TGTGCTAGTGCTCAGGACAGGGACAATGAGCAGTTCTTC.

J is TRBJ2-7 and V is TRBV9, with 10 bases lining up with TRBD1. Germline assignment: CDR1 SGDLS and CDR2 YYNGEE. The CDR3 is 16 amino acids. The V and J ends lost 3 bases and 5 bases, in that order; junction bases with no gene match: 11. CDR3 in amino acids: CASSGRLTGGINEQYF. CDR3 coding DNA: TGTGCCAGCAGCGGGCGGCTGACAGGGGGCATCAACGAGCAGTACTTC. Full variable domain (rest looked up from reference TRBV9 and TRBJ2-7): DSGVTQTPKHLITATGQRVTLRCSPRSGDLSVYWYQQSLDQGLQFLIQYYNGEERAKGNILERFSAQQFPDLHSELNLSSLELGDSALYFCASSGRLTGGINEQYFGPGTRLTVT.

This clone was counted once. J is TRBJ1-4 and V is TRBV29-1; the D gene is possibly TRBD1 (6 bases). The V and J ends lost 6 bases and 7 bases respectively, with 18 bases between them. Germline lookup yields CDR1 SQVTM and CDR2 ANQGSEA. This CDR3 has 14 residues. CDR3 sequence (DNA): TGCAGCGTCCCGGGGAGGGGGAAGGGTGAAAAACTGTTTTTT. This gives the protein CSVPGRGKGEKLFF.

This chain uses TRBV15 with TRBJ1-4; no definite D call. The CDR3 is made up of 18 amino acids. In germline, CDR1 is LNHNV, CDR2 YYDKDF (reference sequence). The germline V and J ends were trimmed by 0 bases and 4 bases, with 18 bases remaining between them. The CDR3 nucleotides are TGTGCCACCAGCAGAGATTTCGGCTTGGGTAGCGGTAATGAAAAACTGTTTTTT. Translation gives CATSRDFGLGSGNEKLFF.